These 9 T cell receptor beta chains were sequenced from one sample in a study of blood T cells in healthy people across ages. The second PCR ran roughly 7 to 12 cycles with a sample-barcoded 5' primer and J-beta primers. TCRdb processed the 5' RACE reads anew with MiXCR; each CDR3 protein has one entry. The sample has almost 550,000 distinct CDR3 sequences, 20% to 30% seen once. The sample was also reused in another study, on T cells of mothers and their children.

The sequenced sample was blood. The receptor source for this set is a boy younger than 18 in good health.

Points on this clonotype: As the CDR3 is not closed by the conserved phenylalanine or tryptophan, this likely results from a read error. This chain connects TRBV29-1 to TRBJ1-1, with D tentatively TRBD1 (5 bases). The V gene lost 4 bases and the J gene lost 6 bases, with 18 bases spanning the gap. Germline loops: CDR1 SQVTM, CDR2 ANQGSEA. This CDR3 region has 14 residues. For the CDR3, the DNA is TGCAGCGTTGGGTTAATTCAGGGAGTGGCTGAAGCTTTCTTA. This gives the protein CSVGLIQGVAEAFL.

This clonotype was observed many times. The chain combines TRBV6-4 with TRBJ2-5, with TRBD2 identical over 7 bases. Judging by the DNA end, TRBJ2-1 fits better; the J call may be wrong. Germline V CDR1 and CDR2: MRHNA, SNTAGT. CDR3 size: 16 residues. CDR3 amino acids: CASSDSIAGSYNEQFF. The DNA for the CDR3 is TGTGCCAGCAGTGACTCGATAGCGGGCAGCTACAATGAGCAGTTCTTC.

This clonotype was counted ten times or more. CDR3 bases: TGTGCCAGCACGTCTGGCTCTGGGGCCAACGTCCTGACTTTC. Protein product: CASTSGSGANVLTF. J is TRBJ2-6 and V is TRBV25-1; D is ambiguous. Germline CDR1 is MGHDK and CDR2 is SYGVNS. V lost 7 bases and J 0 bases, leaving 7 bases between the germline ends. The CDR3 has 14 residues.

This clonotype occurred a few times. The V and J genes are TRBV6-2 or TRBV6-3 and TRBJ1-2; 7 positions match TRBD1. The trim removed 5 bases at V and 7 bases at J, leaving 7 bases unmatched. Germline V gene data show CDR1 as MNHEY and CDR2 as SVGEGT. The CDR3 runs to 13 residues. CDR3 amino acids: CASSPDRVGGYTF. The CDR3 nucleotides are TGTGCCAGCAGTCCCGACAGGGTTGGTGGCTACACCTTC.

This clonotype turned up a few times. This chain connects TRBV29-1 to TRBJ2-2, with TRBD2 matching over 7 bases. J gave up 0 bases and V 3 bases, and 4 bases lay outside the gene matches. The CDR3 has 15 residues. Looked up from germline, CDR1 is SQVTM and CDR2 is ANQGSEA. This CDR3 reads CSVEEGGTNTGELFF. As DNA, the CDR3 is TGCAGCGTTGAGGAGGGAGGGACGAACACCGGGGAGCTGTTTTTT.

In DNA form, the CDR3 reads TGTGCCAGCAGCGGACTAGCGGGGGGGTTTAGGGAGACCCAGTACTTC. Amino acids: CASSGLAGGFRETQYF. The rearrangement uses TRBV6-1 and TRBJ2-5, with 15 bases matching TRBD2. Germline V lookup: CDR1 MNHNS, CDR2 SASEGT. Trimming at V came to 6 bases and at J to 5 bases, leaving 7 bases not matched to a gene. CDR3 size: 16 residues.

This clonotype was observed a few times. Since the CDR3 does not end with the conserved phenylalanine or tryptophan, this likely comes from a read error. The gene calls are TRBV19 and TRBJ2-5, with 9 bases lining up with TRBD2. The end of the DNA aligns better with TRBJ2-1, so the J call may be wrong. Germline assignment: CDR1 LNHDA and CDR2 SQIVND (reference sequence). This CDR3 is 13 amino acids long. The CDR3 sequence is CVSSPAGGPGQFL. The CDR3 nucleotides are TGTGTCAGTAGTCCAGCGGGGGGTCCTGGACAGTTCCTC.

The rearrangement uses TRBV7-9 and TRBJ2-7; TRBD1 or TRBD2 may be the D gene (5 bases each). Between the trimmed V and J ends, which lost 6 bases and 3 bases, there was a span of 18 bases. CDR3 size: 15 residues. The V gene's germline CDR1 is SEHNR and CDR2 FQNEAQ (reference sequence). CDR3 nucleotides: TGTGCCAGCAGTTATTACAGGAGAGGGGTCTACGAGCAGTACTTC. Its translation: CASSYYRRGVYEQYF.

The genes are TRBV20-1 and TRBJ2-3, with TRBD1 matching 7 bases. The CDR3 has 14 amino acids. The junction had 10 bases not matched to a gene; V was cut back by 5 bases and J by 5 bases. Germline CDR1 and CDR2: DFQATT and SNEGSKA (reference sequence). The CDR3 reads CSAAPRGKGDTQYF. The CDR3 nucleotides are TGCAGTGCTGCACCCAGGGGGAAGGGAGATACGCAGTATTTT.